The clone carrying this T cell receptor beta chain was observed at least ten times. This specimen belongs to a study of molecular identifiers for immune sequencing clone quantification. The CDR3 length is 16 residues. Germline V gives CDR1 LGHNA, CDR2 YSLEER. V lost 4 bases to trimming and J lost 7 bases, with 19 bases between them. TCRdb reprocessed the PCR reads via MiXCR and lists one record per CDR3 protein. Among some 650,000 distinct CDR3 sequences listed, around 20% were seen once. The source material was naive CD8+ T cells from blood, with Jurkat cell RNA spiked in. Subset defined: FACS-sorted CD8+CD4-CCR7+CD45RA+ naive T cells. This clonotype was sampled from a human donor in good health. Some libraries in this study had Jurkat cell RNA spiked in. V gene TRBV4-3 combines with J gene TRBJ2-2; D ambiguous. The CDR3 here is CASSRRRQSDGGELFF. The CDR3 DNA is TGCGCCAGCAGCCGACGTCGTCAGAGTGATGGCGGGGAGCTGTTTTTT.